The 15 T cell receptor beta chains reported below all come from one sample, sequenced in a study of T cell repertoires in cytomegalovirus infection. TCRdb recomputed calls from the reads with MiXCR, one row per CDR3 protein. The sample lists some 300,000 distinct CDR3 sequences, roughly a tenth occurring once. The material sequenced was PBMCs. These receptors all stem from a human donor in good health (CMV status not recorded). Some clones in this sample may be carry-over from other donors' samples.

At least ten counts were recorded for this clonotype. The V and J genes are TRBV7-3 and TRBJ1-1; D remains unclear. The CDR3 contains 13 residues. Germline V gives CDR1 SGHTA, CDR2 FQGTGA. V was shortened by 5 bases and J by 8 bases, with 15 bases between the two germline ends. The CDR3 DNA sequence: TGTGCCAGCAGCCCCCAGGCCGGGTTGGAAGCTTTCTTT. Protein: CASSPQAGLEAFF.

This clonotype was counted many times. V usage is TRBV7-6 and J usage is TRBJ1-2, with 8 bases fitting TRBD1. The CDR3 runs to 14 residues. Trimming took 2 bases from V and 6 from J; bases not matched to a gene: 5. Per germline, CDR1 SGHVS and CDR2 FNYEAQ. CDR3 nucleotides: TGTGCCAGCAGCTTATTCGGGACAGGTCATGGCTACACCTTC. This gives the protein CASSLFGTGHGYTF.

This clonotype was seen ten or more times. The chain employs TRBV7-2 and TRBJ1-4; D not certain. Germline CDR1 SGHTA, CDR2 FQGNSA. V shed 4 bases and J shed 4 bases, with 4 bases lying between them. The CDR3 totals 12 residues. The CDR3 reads CASSYYNEKLFF. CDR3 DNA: TGTGCCAGCAGCTACTATAATGAAAAACTGTTTTTT.

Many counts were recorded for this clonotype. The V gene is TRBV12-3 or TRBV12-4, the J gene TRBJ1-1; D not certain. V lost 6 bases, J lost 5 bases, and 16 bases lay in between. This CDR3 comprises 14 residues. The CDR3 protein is CASRTTSWRTEAFF. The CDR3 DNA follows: TGTGCCAGCAGGACGACTTCATGGAGGACTGAAGCTTTCTTT.

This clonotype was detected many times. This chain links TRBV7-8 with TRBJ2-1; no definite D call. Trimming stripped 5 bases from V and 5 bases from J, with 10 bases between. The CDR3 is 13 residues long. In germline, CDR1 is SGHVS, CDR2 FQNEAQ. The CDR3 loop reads CASSTRPHNEQFF. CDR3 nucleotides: TGTGCCAGCAGCACCCGACCCCACAATGAGCAGTTCTTC.

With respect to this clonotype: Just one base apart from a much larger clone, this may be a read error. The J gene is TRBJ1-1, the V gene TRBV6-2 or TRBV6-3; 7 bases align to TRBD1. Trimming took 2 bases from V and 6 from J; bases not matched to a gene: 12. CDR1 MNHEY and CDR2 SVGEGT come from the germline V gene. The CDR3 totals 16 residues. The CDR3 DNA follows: TGTGCCAGCAGTTACCCTAGGAGACAGGGACTAGCTGAAGCTTTCTTT. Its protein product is CASSYPRRQGLAEAFF.

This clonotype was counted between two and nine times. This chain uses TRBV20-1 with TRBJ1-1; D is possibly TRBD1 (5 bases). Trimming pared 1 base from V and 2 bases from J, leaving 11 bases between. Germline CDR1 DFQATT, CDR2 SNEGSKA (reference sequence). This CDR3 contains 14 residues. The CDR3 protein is CSARARRGNTEAFF. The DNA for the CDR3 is TGCAGTGCTAGAGCTAGGAGGGGTAACACTGAAGCTTTCTTT.

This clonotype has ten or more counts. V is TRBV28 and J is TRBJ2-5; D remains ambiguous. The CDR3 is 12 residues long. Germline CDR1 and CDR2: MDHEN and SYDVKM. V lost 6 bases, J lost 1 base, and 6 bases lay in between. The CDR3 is CASSRLQETQYF. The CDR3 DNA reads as TGTGCCAGCAGCCGCCTCCAAGAGACCCAGTACTTC.

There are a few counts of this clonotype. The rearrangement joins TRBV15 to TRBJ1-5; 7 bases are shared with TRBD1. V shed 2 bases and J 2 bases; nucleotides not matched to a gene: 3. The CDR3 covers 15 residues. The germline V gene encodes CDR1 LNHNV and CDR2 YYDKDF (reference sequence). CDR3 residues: CATSRWDSRNQPQHF. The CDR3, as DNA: TGTGCCACCAGCAGATGGGACAGCCGCAATCAGCCCCAGCATTTT.

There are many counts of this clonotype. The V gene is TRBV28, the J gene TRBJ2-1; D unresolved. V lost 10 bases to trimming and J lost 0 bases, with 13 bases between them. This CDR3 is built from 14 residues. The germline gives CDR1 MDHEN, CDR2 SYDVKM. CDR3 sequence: CATTPASSYNEQFF. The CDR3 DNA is TGTGCCACAACACCAGCGAGCTCCTACAATGAGCAGTTCTTC.

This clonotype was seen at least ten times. CDR3 DNA: TGCGCCAGCAGCCAAGGGATCGGGATGGACACTGAAGCTTTCTTT. Its translation: CASSQGIGMDTEAFF. The chain employs TRBV4-1 and TRBJ1-1; no clear D. Germline V gives CDR1 MGHRA, CDR2 YSYEKL. The V end lost 1 base, the J end lost 3 bases, and 12 bases lay between the germline ends. The CDR3 loop spans 15 amino acids.

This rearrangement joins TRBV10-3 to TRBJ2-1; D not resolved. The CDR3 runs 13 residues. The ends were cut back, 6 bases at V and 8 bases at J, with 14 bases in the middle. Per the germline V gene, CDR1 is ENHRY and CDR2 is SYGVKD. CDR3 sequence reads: CAIRDPPTDEQFF. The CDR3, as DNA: TGTGCCATCAGGGACCCCCCGACGGATGAGCAGTTCTTC.

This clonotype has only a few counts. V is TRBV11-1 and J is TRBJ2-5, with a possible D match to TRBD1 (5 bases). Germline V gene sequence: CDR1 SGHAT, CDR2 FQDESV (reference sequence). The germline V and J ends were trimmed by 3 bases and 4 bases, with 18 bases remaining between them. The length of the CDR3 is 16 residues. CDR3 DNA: TGTGCCAGCAGCTTTAGTGGGGCTTCTACTGGAGAGACCCAGTACTTC. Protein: CASSFSGASTGETQYF. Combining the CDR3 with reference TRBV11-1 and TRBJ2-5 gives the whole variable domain EAEVAQSPRYKITEKSQAVAFWCDPISGHATLYWYRQILGQGPELLVQFQDESVVDDSQLPKDRFSAERLKGVDSTLKIQPAELGDSAMYLCASSFSGASTGETQYFGPGTRLLVL.

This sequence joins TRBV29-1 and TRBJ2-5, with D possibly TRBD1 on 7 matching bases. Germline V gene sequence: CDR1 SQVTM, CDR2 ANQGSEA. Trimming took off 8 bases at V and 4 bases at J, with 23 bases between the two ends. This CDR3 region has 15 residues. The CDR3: CSSSGGGDLRETQYF. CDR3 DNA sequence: TGCAGCTCCAGCGGAGGGGGCGATCTCCGAGAGACCCAGTACTTC.

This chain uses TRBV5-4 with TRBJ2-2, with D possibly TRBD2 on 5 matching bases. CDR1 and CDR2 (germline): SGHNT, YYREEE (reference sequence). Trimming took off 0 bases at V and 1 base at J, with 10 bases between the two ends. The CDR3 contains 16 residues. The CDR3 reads CASSLESGMNTGELFF. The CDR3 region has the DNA TGTGCCAGCAGCTTGGAATCCGGGATGAACACCGGGGAGCTGTTTTTT.